The T cell receptor beta chain described here comes from a study of cytomegalovirus exposure and HLA in healthy donors. On this clone: What it recognizes is unknown.

The PCR had 60 Vbeta and 13 Jbeta primers. Some clones are missing from TCRdb's copy, which holds only in-frame ones; the method was immunoSEQ multiplex PCR. There are under 200,000 clones in the sample; about 81% occur only once, and under 3% lies in the top ten. Findings and limits, study-wide: Highly shared sequence variants in one cluster were likely a sequencing artifact. The authors assumed roughly uniform sequencing depth across donors for presence/absence analyses.

This sequence was found in a woman aged 45 to 65 in good health and CMV-seropositive. Sequencing was done on a sample of PBMCs.

CDR3 sequence (DNA): TGTGCCAGTAGTTCACCCGGGAGGAACCCTGGGGCCAACGTCCTGACTTTC. It yields the protein CASSSPGRNPGANVLTF. This chain connects TRBV19 to TRBJ2-6; 7 bases map to TRBD2. The V gene's germline CDR1 is LNHDA and CDR2 SQIVND (reference sequence). After removal of 5 bases from V and 2 bases from J, the junction contained 9 bases not matched to a gene. The CDR3 is made up of 17 amino acids.